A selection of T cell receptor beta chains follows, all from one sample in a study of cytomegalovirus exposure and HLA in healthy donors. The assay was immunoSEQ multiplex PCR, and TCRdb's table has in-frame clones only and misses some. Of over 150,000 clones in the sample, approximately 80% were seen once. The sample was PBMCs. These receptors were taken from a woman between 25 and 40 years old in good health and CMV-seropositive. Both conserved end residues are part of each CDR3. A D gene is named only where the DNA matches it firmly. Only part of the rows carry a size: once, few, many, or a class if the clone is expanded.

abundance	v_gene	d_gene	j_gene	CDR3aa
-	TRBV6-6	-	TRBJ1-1	CASSTGPVNTEAFF
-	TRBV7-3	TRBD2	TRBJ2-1	CASSPSGGAKNEQFF
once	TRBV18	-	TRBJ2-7	CASSPPGHTFDSYEQYF
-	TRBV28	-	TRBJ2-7	CASSSPREAPSYEQYF
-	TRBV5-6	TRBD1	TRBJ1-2	CASSPADRVGYGYTF
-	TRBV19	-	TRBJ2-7	CASSFRGTYEQYF
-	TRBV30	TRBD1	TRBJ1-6	CAWGTGWASPLHF
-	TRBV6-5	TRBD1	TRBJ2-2	CASRLVTGGTGELFF
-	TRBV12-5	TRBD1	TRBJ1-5	CASGLVTGTGLNQPQHF
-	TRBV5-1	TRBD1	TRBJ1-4	CASSLGTGIEKLFF
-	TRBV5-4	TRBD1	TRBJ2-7	CASSGTGVSYEQYF
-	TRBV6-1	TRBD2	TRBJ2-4	CASSVSGTSLRNIQYF
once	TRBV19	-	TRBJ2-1	CASSIRWAGLDPAYNEQFF
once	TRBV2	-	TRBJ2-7	CASSSLYEQYF